The 12 T cell receptor beta chains below come from one sample, sequenced in a study of T cells in AML relapse after transplant. A modified RACE PCR on RNA, not multiplex PCR, amplified the TCR chains. Each CDR3 protein gets one entry after TCRdb re-called the PCR reads with MiXCR. The data contain under 350 distinct CDR3 sequences, about a sixth of them singletons. The sequencing sample was made of bone marrow. The source is a human donor in good health.

By its share, this clonotype is large (0.1 to 1%). This chain links TRBV3-1 with TRBJ2-5, with 7 bases identical to TRBD2. V shed 2 bases, J shed 12 bases, and the junction held 6 bases outside the gene matches. The CDR3 runs 12 residues. Germline V CDR1 and CDR2: LGHDT, YNNKEL (reference sequence). CDR3 coding DNA: TGTGCCAGCAGCCAAAGCGGGACTCGAGAGTACTTC. This codes for CASSQSGTREYF.

In its sample, this clonotype ranks as large. The chain employs TRBV5-1 and TRBJ1-5; perhaps TRBD1 as D (6 bases). Deletions cut 0 bases from V and 9 bases from J, with 10 bases between. CDR1 is SGHRS and CDR2 is YFSETQ in the germline V gene. This CDR3 has 13 amino acids. The CDR3 region has the DNA TGCGCCAGCAGCTTGGAGGGGGATCGGCCCCAGCATTTT. Translated, it gives CASSLEGDRPQHF.

Sample share makes this clonotype medium-sized. CDR3 sequence reads: CSASPSGLRKDTQYF. In DNA form, the CDR3 reads TGCAGTGCTAGCCCTTCTGGACTCAGGAAAGATACGCAGTATTTT. The chain combines TRBV20-1 with TRBJ2-3; D may be TRBD2 (5 bases). Between the trimmed V and J ends, which lost 3 bases and 5 bases, there was a span of 18 bases. Germline loops: CDR1 DFQATT, CDR2 SNEGSKA (reference sequence). The CDR3 loop spans 15 amino acids.

By proportion, this clonotype is large (0.1 to 1%). V usage is TRBV5-4 and J usage is TRBJ2-7; perhaps D is TRBD1 or TRBD2 (5 bases each). In germline, CDR1 is SGHNT, CDR2 YYREEE (reference sequence). This CDR3 is 15 amino acids long. V was cut by 4 bases and J by 3 bases, with 17 bases left in between. This chain's CDR3 is CASSPGTAQDYEQYF. CDR3 nucleotides: TGTGCCAGCAGCCCAGGGACCGCCCAAGACTACGAGCAGTACTTC. Together with reference TRBV5-4 and TRBJ2-7, the CDR3 gives the full variable domain: ETGVTQSPTHLIKTRGQQVTLRCSSQSGHNTVSWYQQALGQGPQFIFQYYREEENGRGNFPPRFSGLQFPNYSSELNVNALELDDSALYLCASSPGTAQDYEQYFGPGTRLTVT.

This clonotype is labeled large (0.1 to 1%). The chain links TRBV18 to TRBJ2-1, with D perhaps given as TRBD1 or TRBD2 (5 bases each). Trimming left V 4 bases short and J 5 bases short, with 12 bases between. The germline CDR1 and CDR2 sequences are KGHSH and LQKENI. The CDR3 sequence is 14 residues long. CDR3 bases: TGTGCCAGCTCACGCAGGGACCCTCACAATGAGCAGTTCTTC. Translation: CASSRRDPHNEQFF. The variable domain in full, completed from reference TRBV18 and TRBJ2-1, reads NAGVMQNPRHLVRRRGQEARLRCSPMKGHSHVYWYRQLPEEGLKFMVYLQKENIIDESGMPKERFSAEFPKEGPSILRIQQVVRGDSAAYFCASSRRDPHNEQFFGPGTRLTVL.

In this sample, this clonotype is large (0.1 to 1%). For the CDR3, the DNA is TGTGCCAGCAGCTCCCACAACAGGGTCGTCGAGCAGTACTTC. Translating it yields CASSSHNRVVEQYF. V gene TRBV5-5 combines with J gene TRBJ2-7; TRBD1 might be the D (6 bases). The CDR3 extends over 14 amino acids. V was cut by 3 bases and J by 6 bases, with 16 bases left in between. From germline, CDR1 is SGHKS and CDR2 YYEKEE (reference sequence).

Relative to its sample, this clonotype is large (0.1 to 1%). The genes are TRBV25-1 and TRBJ1-1, with D possibly being TRBD1 (5 bases). V dropped 8 bases and J dropped 4 bases, with 17 bases sitting between them. This CDR3 spans 14 amino acids. CDR1 MGHDK and CDR2 SYGVNS come from the germline V gene. This chain's CDR3 is CASGLGWGGTEAFF. The DNA for the CDR3 is TGTGCCAGCGGGTTGGGATGGGGGGGCACTGAAGCTTTCTTT.

This clonotype qualifies as large. The rearrangement joins TRBV12-2 to TRBJ2-5. TRBV12-2 is a pseudogene segment. The CDR3 covers 16 residues. As DNA, the CDR3 is TGTGCAAGTCGCTTCAACGGCTGGGGAAACCAAGAGACCCAGTACTTC. Residues: CASRFNGWGNQETQYF.

Judged by abundance, this clonotype is large. The chain has TRBV9 and TRBJ2-5, with 13 nucleotides matching TRBD2. The CDR3 covers 19 residues. V lost 0 bases and J lost 1; bases outside the gene matches: 9. The germline CDR1 and CDR2 sequences are SGDLS and YYNGEE. CDR3 amino acids: CASSVGVGTSGAIQETQYF. As DNA, the CDR3 is TGTGCCAGCAGCGTAGGGGTAGGGACTAGCGGGGCCATCCAAGAGACCCAGTACTTC.

This clonotype counts as medium-sized (0.01 to 0.1%). The CDR3: CASSAGLAMNEQYF. CDR3 nucleotides: TGTGCCAGCAGCGCCGGACTAGCGATGAACGAGCAGTACTTC. The rearrangement joins TRBV5-4 to TRBJ2-7, with 9 bases that match TRBD2. CDR1 is SGHNT and CDR2 is YYREEE in the germline V gene (reference sequence). Trimming took 4 bases from V and 5 from J; bases not matched to a gene: 7. The CDR3 has 14 residues.

This clonotype is large in the sample. The CDR3 sequence: CASSQTAKNTEAFF. The CDR3 DNA reads TGCGCCAGCAGCCAGACCGCGAAGAACACTGAAGCTTTCTTT. J is TRBJ1-1 and V is TRBV5-1, with unresolved D. Trimming took 4 bases from V and 1 from J, leaving 11 bases between them. There are 14 residues in the CDR3. CDR1 is SGHRS and CDR2 is YFSETQ in the germline V gene. Complete variable domain (other parts from reference TRBV5-1 and TRBJ1-1): KAGVTQTPRYLIKTRGQQVTLSCSPISGHRSVSWYQQTPGQGLQFLFEYFSETQRNKGNFPGRFSGRQFSNSRSEMNVSTLELGDSALYLCASSQTAKNTEAFFGQGTRLTVV.

As to this clonotype: A much larger clone is a single base away; this may be a read error. The rearrangement uses TRBV20-1 and TRBJ1-2, with 7 bases lining up with TRBD1. J was trimmed by 9 bases and V by 1 base; bases with no gene match: 2. Germline V CDR1 and CDR2: DFQATT, SNEGSKA (reference sequence). This CDR3 is 11 amino acids long. The DNA for the CDR3 is TGCAGTGCTAGAGGACAGGGAAGCTACACCTTC. This sequence encodes CSARGQGSYTF.